This TCR beta chain emerged from a study of CD8 T cells in Susac syndrome. The sequenced target, TCR beta, came from blood CD8+ and CD4+ T cells. In contrast to the negatively isolated CD8+ and CD4+ T cells, TEMRA cells were FACS-enriched. RNA totalling roughly 0.5 to 1 ug underwent reverse transcription with random hexamers. A multiplex approach, immunoSEQ multiplex PCR, amplified TCR beta CDR3 across 54 Vbeta and 13 Jbeta. TCRdb itself ran the immunoSEQ multiplex PCR reads through MiXCR, one entry per CDR3 protein. This table has about 120,000 distinct CDR3 sequences, around 90% appearing once. The CDR3 loop spans 15 amino acids. Trimming removed 7 bases at V and 5 bases at J, with 15 bases between. Germline CDR1 LNHDA, CDR2 SQIVND (reference sequence).

The receptor was derived from a human donor in good health. Material: CD4+ T cells from PBMCs. V gene TRBV19 combines with J gene TRBJ1-6; no clear D. CDR3 sequence reads: CASMRDGRNNSPLHF. CDR3 nucleotide sequence: TGTGCCAGTATGCGAGACGGGAGGAATAATTCACCCCTCCACTTT.